This is a list of T cell receptor beta chains from one sample in a study of long-term antiretroviral therapy in people with HIV. Produced via immunoSEQ multiplex PCR; TCRdb's table is partial and in-frame only. The sample has about 15,000 clones, approximately 75% seen once. The sample here was unsorted PBMCs, taken 0.3 years after starting antiretroviral therapy. All receptors derive from a man in his late teens or twenties with HIV. Each CDR3 is given with its conserved first and last residue. D genes are given only for firm matches. A clone size is listed for some rows: how often the clone was seen (once, few, many), or a class if it is expanded.

>-|-|TRBJ1-1|13|TRBV11-3
TGTGCCAGCAGCTTATTTGGGGGGACTGAAGCTTTCTTT
CASSLFGGTEAFF
>TRBD2|once|TRBJ2-3|15|TRBV2
TGTGCCAGCAGTCAGCGCGGGGGGGCCAAGGATACGCAGTATTTT
CASSQRGGAKDTQYF
>-|-|TRBJ1-1|16|TRBV10-1
TGCGCCAGCAGTGAAACGGGAGCACCCCCTAAGGCTGAAGCTTTCTTT
CASSETGAPPKAEAFF
>-|medium-sized|TRBJ2-1|13|TRBV5-6
TGTGCCAGCAGCTTTACAGGGAGAAATGAGCAGTTCTTC
CASSFTGRNEQFF
>-|-|TRBJ1-1|14|TRBV19
TGTGCCAGTAGTCTCGGAGGGGCGGCCACTGAAGCTTTCTTT
CASSLGGAATEAFF
>TRBD1|-|TRBJ1-1|14|TRBV6-1
TGTGCCAGCAGTCCCGGACAGGGAGACACTGAAGCTTTCTTT
CASSPGQGDTEAFF
>-|-|TRBJ1-5|15|TRBV7-2
TGTGCCAGCAGCCCGTCGAAGGGGCCAATTCAGCCCCAGCATTTT
CASSPSKGPIQPQHF
>-|-|TRBJ2-1|14|TRBV19
TGTGCCAGTAGTATAGATTCGGAGTACAATGAGCAGTTCTTC
CASSIDSEYNEQFF
>-|once|TRBJ2-5|12|TRBV5-1
TGCGCCAGCAGCTTGGATGGAGAGACCCAGTACTTC
CASSLDGETQYF
>-|-|TRBJ2-3|14|TRBV28
TGTGCCAGCAGTTTACAGGGTTCCACAGATACGCAGTATTTT
CASSLQGSTDTQYF
>TRBD2|-|TRBJ2-1|14|TRBV2
TGTGCCAGCAACCAGGGCGGGGGGTACAATGAGCAGTTCTTC
CASNQGGGYNEQFF
>-|-|TRBJ1-5|13|TRBV4-1
TGCGCCAGCAGTGTAGGGGGATATCAGCCCCAGCATTTT
CASSVGGYQPQHF
>-|-|TRBJ2-7|14|TRBV5-1
TGCGCCAGCAGCTCTGGAAGGGACATGATGGAGCAGTACTTC
CASSSGRDMMEQYF
>-|-|TRBJ2-3|13|TRBV5-1
TGCGCCAGCAGCAGACAGCCCACAGATACGCAGTATTTT
CASSRQPTDTQYF
>-|-|TRBJ1-1|13|TRBV28
TGTGCCAGCAGGTCGTACGGAGGTACTGAAGCTTTCTTT
CASRSYGGTEAFF
>-|-|TRBJ1-1|14|TRBV18
TGTGCCAGCTCAGCACAGACCGGGACTACTGAAGCTTTCTTT
CASSAQTGTTEAFF
>-|-|TRBJ2-3|12|TRBV6-1
TGTGCCAGCACGCTCTCCACAGATACGCAGTATTTT
CASTLSTDTQYF
>-|-|TRBJ1-1|15|TRBV28
TGTGCCAGCAGTTTAGCTGGGGGGGTGGACACTGAAGCTTTCTTT
CASSLAGGVDTEAFF
>-|-|TRBJ2-1|14|TRBV5-8
TGTGCCAGCAGCTTCTGGGGCACCTACAATGAGCAGTTCTTC
CASSFWGTYNEQFF
>-|-|TRBJ2-7|12|TRBV4-1
TGCGCCAGCAGCCAAGCCGCCAACGAGCAGTACTTC
CASSQAANEQYF
>-|few|TRBJ1-6|13|TRBV9
TGTGCCAGCAGCGTAGATAATAATTCACCCCTCCACTTT
CASSVDNNSPLHF
>-|-|TRBJ2-1|14|TRBV11-2
TGTGCCAGCAGCTTAGGGGCGACCTACAATGAGCAGTTCTTC
CASSLGATYNEQFF
>-|-|TRBJ1-1|17|TRBV19
TGTGCCAGTAGTATAGGATACGGGGCCCGAATGAACACTGAAGCTTTCTTT
CASSIGYGARMNTEAFF
>-|-|TRBJ1-1|13|TRBV6-5
TGTGCCAGCAGTCACCACGGCCCCACTGAAGCTTTCTTT
CASSHHGPTEAFF
>-|-|TRBJ1-1|14|TRBV7-6
TGTGCCAGCAGCTGGGGGGGGGCAAACACTGAAGCTTTCTTT
CASSWGGANTEAFF
>TRBD1|-|TRBJ1-1|14|TRBV29-1
TGCAGCGCGGCAAGGGGACAGCCGAACACTGAAGCTTTCTTT
CSAARGQPNTEAFF